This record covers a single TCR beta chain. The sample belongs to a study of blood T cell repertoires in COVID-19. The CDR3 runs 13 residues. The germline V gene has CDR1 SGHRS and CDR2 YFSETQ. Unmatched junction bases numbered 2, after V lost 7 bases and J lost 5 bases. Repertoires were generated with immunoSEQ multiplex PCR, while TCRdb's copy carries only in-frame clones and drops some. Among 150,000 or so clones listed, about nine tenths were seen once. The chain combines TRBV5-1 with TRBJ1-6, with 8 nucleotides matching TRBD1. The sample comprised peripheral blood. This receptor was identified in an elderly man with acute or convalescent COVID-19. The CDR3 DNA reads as TGCGCCAGCCGGACAGGGAATAATTCACCCCTCCACTTT. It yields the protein CASRTGNNSPLHF.